These T cell receptor beta chains were read from a single sample in a study of blood T cell repertoires in COVID-19. Produced via immunoSEQ multiplex PCR; TCRdb's table is partial and in-frame only. This sample has roughly 360,000 clones; 75% to 90% occur once, and the top ten carry about 4.9%. The sequenced material came from PBMCs or T cells enriched from blood (not recorded which). Receptors were obtained from a woman aged 45-65 years who had recovered from COVID-19. Each CDR3 is given with its conserved first and last residue. D genes are given only for firm matches. For some rows the clone size is stated as once, few or many, or as a class when expanded; others skip it.

>TRBV19|TRBJ1-1|NA|NA
CASRGGRTGGNEAFF
TGTGCCAGTAGAGGAGGGAGAACGGGGGGAAATGAAGCTTTCTTT
>TRBV19|TRBJ2-6|NA|NA
CASSLDGFSGANVLTF
TGTGCCAGTAGTTTAGACGGGTTCTCTGGGGCCAACGTCCTGACTTTC
>TRBV27|TRBJ1-2|NA|once
CASSPLRSLSGYTF
TGTGCCAGCAGCCCCCTAAGGAGCCTCTCGGGCTACACCTTC
>TRBV11-2|TRBJ2-7|NA|NA
CASSLYPVNSYEQYF
TGTGCCAGCAGCTTATACCCAGTAAACTCCTACGAGCAGTACTTC
>TRBV30|TRBJ2-2|NA|NA
CAWSGGGGTGELFF
TGTGCCTGGAGTGGGGGAGGGGGCACCGGGGAGCTGTTTTTT
>TRBV2|TRBJ1-1|TRBD1|NA
CASRRTGGEREAFF
TGTGCCAGCAGGAGGACAGGGGGAGAAAGAGAAGCTTTCTTT
>TRBV5-1|TRBJ2-7|NA|NA
CASSPLPGSYEQYF
TGCGCCAGCAGCCCCCTACCGGGCTCCTACGAGCAGTACTTC
>TRBV30|TRBJ2-1|TRBD2|NA
CAHQPASGRWFF
TGTGCCCACCAGCCGGCTAGCGGGAGGTGGTTCTTC
>TRBV4-3|TRBJ2-2|TRBD1|NA
CASSQEIVTGGLTGELFF
TGCGCCAGCAGCCAAGAAATAGTGACAGGGGGCCTCACCGGGGAGCTGTTTTTT
>TRBV10-3|TRBJ1-2|TRBD1|NA
CAISEGGQIYGYTF
TGTGCCATCAGTGAAGGGGGCCAGATCTATGGCTACACCTTC
>TRBV7-9|TRBJ2-1|TRBD2|NA
CASSSRLAGTNEQFF
TGTGCCAGCAGCTCTCGACTAGCGGGGACTAATGAGCAGTTCTTC
>TRBV30|TRBJ2-4|NA|NA
CAWSDRRTDDWYIQYF
TGTGCCTGGAGTGACCGGCGGACAGACGATTGGTACATTCAGTACTTC
>TRBV5-4|TRBJ2-3|TRBD2|NA
CASMGTAGITDTQYF
TGTGCCAGCATGGGTACAGCGGGGATCACAGATACGCAGTATTTT
>TRBV2|TRBJ2-1|TRBD2|NA
CASNRGTSAYNEQFF
TGTGCCAGCAACCGCGGGACTAGCGCCTACAATGAGCAGTTCTTC
>TRBV15|TRBJ2-7|NA|NA
CATSRDLDSEYEQYF
TGTGCCACCAGCAGAGATTTGGACTCAGAGTACGAGCAGTACTTC
>TRBV13|TRBJ1-2|TRBD1|NA
CASSPPRTGAHGYTF
TGTGCCAGCAGCCCACCCCGGACAGGGGCCCATGGCTACACCTTC